These T cell receptor beta chains were read from a single sample in a study of yellow fever vaccine responses in identical twins. TCRdb fed the RT-PCR reads into MiXCR, producing one record per CDR3 protein. The repertoire consists of about 1,100 distinct CDR3 sequences, with roughly 72% occurring once and the leading ten covering approximately 27%. Specimen: T cells from blood (PBMCs), unsorted or a sorted subset (not recorded which), collected before or after yellow fever vaccination (not recorded which). The receptor source for this set is a female donor who received the yellow fever vaccine. Each CDR3 is given with its conserved first and last residue. Fields, in order: J gene, V gene, CDR3 protein.

>TRBJ2-1|TRBV5-1
CASSLSGTYNEQFF
>TRBJ1-2|TRBV6-4
CASSHRDRDGYTF
>TRBJ1-5|TRBV29-1
CSVGGGNQPQHF
>TRBJ1-6|TRBV10-3
CAISDTGPLHF
>TRBJ2-1|TRBV15
CATSRDSSGIGNEQFF
>TRBJ1-5|TRBV6-1
CASSRGTGVQPQHF
>TRBJ1-1|TRBV3-1
CASSQVGGNTEAFF
>TRBJ2-1|TRBV10-3
CAISESGGWAAIYNEQFF
>TRBJ1-4|TRBV28
CASSLGRAGNEKLFF
>TRBJ2-1|TRBV11-1
CASSSPSAGVYNEQFF
>TRBJ2-7|TRBV6-5
CASSYAAGTGGGEQYF
>TRBJ1-4|TRBV15
CATSRDRQALNEKLFF
>TRBJ1-3|TRBV15
CATRSQFSGNTIYF
>TRBJ1-1|TRBV6-1
CASRVILTTAQNTEAFF
>TRBJ2-3|TRBV28
CASSFSGARADTQYF
>TRBJ2-1|TRBV11-3
CASSFGLAGNEQFF
>TRBJ1-2|TRBV25-1
CASSELVWTYGYTF
>TRBJ2-3|TRBV11-1
CASSIERDGPDTQYF
>TRBJ2-3|TRBV18
CASSPSLSGADTQYF
>TRBJ2-3|TRBV28
CASSLGAGRDTQYF
>TRBJ1-1|TRBV24-1
CATSRTANTEAFF
>TRBJ1-2|TRBV4-1
CASSQDWGGTYGYTF
>TRBJ2-2|TRBV11-2
CASSHHYRELFF
>TRBJ2-5|TRBV7-7
CASGEGQETQYF
>TRBJ2-2|TRBV19
CASSTGLDTGELFF
>TRBJ2-5|TRBV11-1
CASSALWRERETQYF
>TRBJ2-3|TRBV7-9
CASSRELHTPTDTQYF
>TRBJ2-7|TRBV28
CASSLYGLAGHEQYF
>TRBJ1-1|TRBV15
CATRRAGPNTEAFF
>TRBJ2-1|TRBV5-1
CASSLGTGMDEQFF
>TRBJ1-1|TRBV4-1
CASSTRQGLAFF
>TRBJ1-1|TRBV7-3
CASSPDGGKTEAFF
>TRBJ2-7|TRBV4-2
CASSSRTSGAYEQYF
>TRBJ1-6|TRBV10-1
CASSSVDQDSPLHF
>TRBJ2-3|TRBV12-3/TRBV12-4
CASGAWGTQYF
>TRBJ1-1|TRBV5-4
CASSLGGTARTEAFF
>TRBJ1-3|TRBV10-3
CAIRGSSGNTIYF
>TRBJ2-1|TRBV11-3
CASSPPAYNEQFF
>TRBJ2-7|TRBV13
CASSLGSGVGEQYF
>TRBJ1-6|TRBV6-5
CASSSDRGDYSPLHF
>TRBJ1-1|TRBV12-3/TRBV12-4
CASSLGGGGTEAFF
>TRBJ2-5|TRBV6-1
CASSQTSGAETQYF
>TRBJ1-1|TRBV4-2
CASSLDYEAFF